The 20 T cell receptor beta chains reported below all come from one sample, sequenced in a study. One entry per CDR3 protein results from TCRdb running MiXCR on the 5' RACE reads. Among nearly 55,000 distinct CDR3 sequences listed, approximately 25% were seen once. The sample taken for sequencing was tumor-infiltrating naive CD4+ T cells sorted from the breast tumor. This sample's subset: naive CD4+ T cells, CD4+CD45RA+CD25-. The source of these receptors is a female donor with breast cancer.

This clonotype came up a few times. The chain uses TRBV20-1 and TRBJ2-7; D remains ambiguous. Germline V gene sequence: CDR1 DFQATT, CDR2 SNEGSKA (reference sequence). The germline V and J ends were trimmed by 5 bases and 4 bases, with 24 bases remaining between them. The CDR3 contains 16 residues. The CDR3 sequence is CSASQPPPSLTYEQYF. The CDR3, as DNA: TGCAGTGCTTCTCAACCCCCCCCCTCCTTAACTTACGAGCAGTACTTC.

This clonotype was recorded a few times. This chain uses TRBV5-1 with TRBJ2-3, with D perhaps TRBD2 (6 bases). The V gene's germline CDR1 is SGHRS and CDR2 YFSETQ. The CDR3 has 17 residues. V lost 2 bases and J lost 0, with 16 bases in between. CDR3 sequence: CASSLWWSGSSTDTQYF. CDR3 nucleotide sequence: TGCGCCAGCAGCTTATGGTGGAGCGGGTCTAGCACAGATACGCAGTATTTT.

This clonotype was counted a few times. The chain couples TRBV3-1 to TRBJ2-1; TRBD2 aligns across 9 bases. Germline values: CDR1 LGHDT, CDR2 YNNKEL (reference sequence). The J segment lost 2 bases and the V segment lost 3 bases, leaving 8 bases of the junction unmatched. There are 17 residues in the CDR3. The CDR3 spells CASSQVSGSWPYNEQFF. The CDR3 bases are TGTGCCAGCAGCCAGGTTAGCGGGAGTTGGCCCTACAATGAGCAGTTCTTC.

A word on this clonotype: Because it lacks the conserved phenylalanine or tryptophan at the end, this CDR3 is likely a read error. The chain links TRBV7-2 to TRBJ2-7, with D uncertain. V lost 6 bases, J lost 4 bases, and 13 bases lay in between. Germline V CDR1 and CDR2: SGHTA, FQGNSA. The CDR3 has 13 amino acids. The CDR3 loop is CASSYGHAYEQYS. DNA for the CDR3: TGTGCCAGCAGTTACGGGCACGCTTACGAGCAGTACTCC.

This clonotype was recorded at least ten times. The chain uses TRBV6-1 and TRBJ1-1, with TRBD1 identical over 7 bases. V gave up 3 bases and J gave up 0 bases; unmatched junction bases: 10. Germline V lookup: CDR1 MNHNS, CDR2 SASEGT. The CDR3 has 17 amino acids. In DNA, the CDR3 is TGTGCCAGCAGTGAGGAGGGGGCCATGGCATTGAACACTGAAGCTTTCTTT. This translates into CASSEEGAMALNTEAFF.

The rearrangement joins TRBV7-9 to TRBJ1-3; perhaps TRBD1 as D (5 bases). The germline CDR1 and CDR2 sequences are SEHNR and FQNEAQ (reference sequence). The CDR3 extends over 14 amino acids. CDR3 in DNA: TGTGCATGGGGGTCTGCTTCTTCTGGAAACACCATATATTTT. Residues: CAWGSASSGNTIYF.

CDR3 region: CASSRQKDLTEAFF. The CDR3 DNA follows: TGCGCCAGCAGCCGACAGAAGGATCTTACTGAAGCTTTCTTT. The rearrangement uses TRBV4-1 and TRBJ1-1; maybe TRBD1 (5 bases). Germline CDR1 is MGHRA and CDR2 is YSYEKL. Trimming pared 4 bases from V and 5 bases from J, leaving 14 bases between. This CDR3 has 14 amino acids.

The chain is built from TRBV7-9 and TRBJ1-1; D gene uncertain. This CDR3 region has 14 residues. Germline loops: CDR1 SEHNR, CDR2 FQNEAQ (reference sequence). Trimming stripped 1 base from V and 1 base from J, with 7 bases between. The CDR3 loop reads CASSLGAGNTEAFF. CDR3 coding DNA: TGTGCCAGCAGCTTAGGGGCGGGGAACACTGAAGCTTTCTTT.

This chain joins TRBV20-1 and TRBJ2-5; 8 nucleotides match TRBD2. This CDR3 has 15 amino acids. Germline CDR1 reads DFQATT; CDR2 reads SNEGSKA (reference sequence). The ends lost 0 bases at V and 7 bases at J; junction bases unmatched: 10. The CDR3 is CSARDQTSGAGTQYF. In nucleotides, the CDR3 is TGCAGTGCTAGAGATCAAACTAGCGGAGCCGGGACCCAGTACTTC.

The table lists this clonotype with a few counts. This chain uses TRBV7-2 with TRBJ2-6, with D hard to call. Trimming took 5 bases from V and 1 from J, leaving 15 bases between them. From germline, CDR1 is SGHTA and CDR2 FQGNSA. The CDR3 covers 17 residues. CDR3 nucleotide sequence: TGTGCCAGCAGCGACCGAAGCGCCCTATCTGGGGCCAACGTCCTGACTTTC. Amino acids: CASSDRSALSGANVLTF.

V usage is TRBV24-1 and J usage is TRBJ2-1; no reliable D call. Trimming removed 4 bases from V and 0 bases from J, with 12 bases in between. The CDR3 totals 16 residues. Germline V gives CDR1 KGHDR, CDR2 SFDVKD. CDR3 region: CATSDRFKSSYNEQFF. The CDR3 DNA follows: TGTGCCACCAGTGACCGGTTCAAGAGCTCCTACAATGAGCAGTTCTTC.

The rearrangement joins TRBV5-1 to TRBJ2-2; 10 nucleotides agree with TRBD2. The germline CDR1 and CDR2 sequences are SGHRS and YFSETQ. The V gene end was trimmed by 4 bases and the J gene end by 6 bases; junction bases not matched to a gene: 12. The CDR3 sequence is 17 residues long. Written as DNA, the CDR3 is TGCGCCAGCAGCCCCGCCCCTAGCGGGAGAATCGCCGGGGAGCTGTTTTTT. This gives the protein CASSPAPSGRIAGELFF.

This clonotype appeared a few times. The chain has TRBV20-1 and TRBJ2-4; D remains unclear. The CDR3 loop spans 13 amino acids. V lost 3 bases and J 2 bases, leaving 8 bases between the germline ends. Germline lookup yields CDR1 DFQATT and CDR2 SNEGSKA (reference sequence). The chain's CDR3 is CSARESPKNIQYF. In DNA, the CDR3 is TGCAGTGCTAGGGAGAGCCCCAAAAACATTCAGTACTTC.

The chain recombines TRBV7-2 with TRBJ2-1; D is unresolved. The V gene's germline CDR1 is SGHTA and CDR2 FQGNSA. V gave up 1 base and J gave up 9 bases, with 7 bases separating them. The length of the CDR3 is 12 residues. The CDR3 DNA sequence: TGTGCCAGCAGCTTAGACGTGGGTGAGCAGTTCTTC. Amino acid sequence: CASSLDVGEQFF.

Regarding this clonotype: Since the CDR3 does not end with the conserved phenylalanine or tryptophan, this likely comes from a read error. The rearrangement links TRBV28 to TRBJ2-5, with D tentatively TRBD2 (5 bases). The CDR3 consists of 13 residues. From germline, CDR1 is MDHEN and CDR2 SYDVKM. V lost 2 bases and J 7 bases, leaving 11 bases between the germline ends. CDR3 loop: CASSLTGDWTQYL. DNA for the CDR3: TGTGCCAGCAGTTTAACCGGGGATTGGACCCAGTACCTC.

This rearrangement joins TRBV7-6 to TRBJ2-2; weak D call: TRBD2 (6 bases). This CDR3 spans 15 amino acids. The ends were cut back, 5 bases at V and 4 bases at J, with 14 bases in the middle. Germline V lookup: CDR1 SGHVS, CDR2 FNYEAQ. This chain's CDR3 is CASSPRAGFTGELFF. The CDR3, as DNA: TGTGCCAGCAGCCCGAGGGCGGGATTCACCGGGGAGCTGTTTTTT.

This clonotype was found a few times. The rearrangement uses TRBV12-3 or TRBV12-4 and TRBJ2-5; no clear D. Trimming shortened V by 1 base and J by 0 bases, and 12 bases separated the two germline ends. This CDR3 is 16 amino acids long. CDR3 in DNA: TGTGCCAGCAGTTTAGGGCTAAGCTTTTACCAAGAGACCCAGTACTTC. Translated: CASSLGLSFYQETQYF.

This clonotype was observed once. Its ends do not fully match the called genes, so a read error is possible. This chain uses TRBV10-1 with TRBJ2-5; 7 bases are a match to TRBD1. Germline CDR1 and CDR2: WNHNN and SYGVQD (reference sequence). The CDR3 has 15 amino acids. CDR3 amino acids: CASSERQGGQGTQYF. CDR3 nucleotide sequence: TGCGCCAGCAGTGAGAGACAGGGTGGACAAGGGACCCAGTACTTC.

Within the sample, this clonotype is medium-sized. The rearrangement uses TRBV20-1 and TRBJ2-7, with D unresolved. The germline V gene has CDR1 DFQATT and CDR2 SNEGSKA (reference sequence). The CDR3 is made up of 13 amino acids. V was cut by 8 bases and J by 3 bases, with 17 bases left in between. The CDR3 reads CSPRRTSLYEQYF. DNA of the CDR3: TGCAGTCCCCGGCGGACGTCGCTCTACGAGCAGTACTTC.

The table lists this clonotype with many counts. V and J are TRBV6-1 and TRBJ2-3, with 9 bases that match TRBD2. Germline V lookup: CDR1 MNHNS, CDR2 SASEGT. V trimming: 2 bases; J trimming: 3 bases; junction bases outside the gene matches: 9. The CDR3 covers 17 residues. CDR3 region: CASSEQLAGAQTDTQYF. CDR3 DNA: TGTGCCAGCAGTGAACAGTTAGCGGGAGCACAGACAGATACGCAGTATTTT.